The 30 T cell receptor beta chains reported below all come from one sample, sequenced in a study of blood T cell repertoires in COVID-19. Method: immunoSEQ multiplex PCR; TCRdb's copy keeps in-frame clones and lacks some. The table records some 200,000 clones, approximately 78% of them present only once. Sequencing used PBMCs or T cells enriched from blood (not recorded which). These TCRs come from a woman aged 45-60 years who had recovered from COVID-19.

The chain has TRBV30 and TRBJ1-2, with 9 bases that match TRBD1. V shed 4 bases and J 5 bases; nucleotides not matched to a gene: 8. CDR1 is GTSNPN, CDR2 SVGIG, per germline (reference sequence). This CDR3 spans 14 amino acids. The CDR3 is CAWKGQGIGYGYTF. The CDR3 nucleotides are TGTGCCTGGAAAGGACAGGGGATAGGATATGGCTACACCTTC.

The chain recombines TRBV3-1 (or the pseudogene TRBV3-2) with TRBJ1-1; D is possibly TRBD1 (5 bases). This CDR3 spans 14 amino acids. Germline V gives CDR1 LGHDT, CDR2 YNNKEL (reference sequence). V was pared by 6 bases and J by 1 base, with 12 bases between. CDR3 sequence (DNA): TGTGCCAGCAGTCCCCAGGGCCCGAACACTGAAGCTTTCTTT. Amino acid sequence: CASSPQGPNTEAFF.

The rearrangement uses TRBV5-6 and TRBJ1-2; a possible D gene is TRBD1 (5 bases). V lost 4 bases to trimming and J lost 0 bases, with 13 bases between them. The CDR3 totals 15 residues. Germline CDR1 and CDR2: SGHDT and YYEEEE. In DNA, the CDR3 is TGTGCCAGCAGCCTGATGCAGACAGCTAACTATGGCTACACCTTC. This gives the protein CASSLMQTANYGYTF.

The chain recombines TRBV18 with TRBJ2-1; TRBD1 matches 8 bases. The V gene's germline CDR1 is KGHSH and CDR2 LQKENI. V was clipped by 4 bases and J by 2 bases; unmatched bases: 7. The CDR3 extends over 16 amino acids. The CDR3 reads CASSRTGGPTYNEQFF. The CDR3 region has the DNA TGTGCCAGCTCACGAACAGGGGGTCCTACCTACAATGAGCAGTTCTTC.

This clone was counted a few times. The chain has TRBV5-6 and TRBJ2-7, with 8 bases matching TRBD2. Losses at the gene ends were 3 bases for V and 1 base for J; bases not matched to a gene: 9. CDR3 length: 16 amino acids. Germline CDR1 and CDR2: SGHDT and YYEEEE. The CDR3 here is CASSSVPSGRSYEQYF. The CDR3 coding sequence is TGTGCCAGCAGCTCCGTCCCAAGCGGGAGATCCTACGAGCAGTACTTC.

This rearrangement joins TRBV30 to TRBJ2-5, with D perhaps matching TRBD1 (5 bases). The CDR3 loop spans 14 amino acids. The ends were cut back, 4 bases at V and 3 bases at J, with 15 bases in the middle. The germline V gene has CDR1 GTSNPN and CDR2 SVGIG (reference sequence). In DNA, the CDR3 is TGTGCCTGGACTGCTCAGAGGACAAAAGAGACCCAGTACTTC. It yields the protein CAWTAQRTKETQYF.

The J gene is TRBJ2-7, the V gene TRBV2, with 8 bases matching TRBD2. The CDR3 consists of 13 residues. CDR1 and CDR2 from the germline V gene are SNHLY and FYNNEI. J lost 7 bases, V lost 4 bases, and 6 bases had no gene match. The CDR3 DNA follows: TGTGCCAGCAGTGTCCGGCCGGGGGGGGAGCAGTACTTC. Its protein is CASSVRPGGEQYF.

The V gene is TRBV7-2, the J gene TRBJ2-5; a possible D gene is TRBD2 (6 bases). The CDR3 covers 14 residues. Trimming pared 5 bases from V and 8 bases from J, leaving 18 bases between. CDR1 is SGHTA, CDR2 FQGNSA, per germline. The CDR3 DNA reads as TGTGCCAGCAGCCCAACACGCATTAGCGGAACCCAGTACTTC. Its protein product is CASSPTRISGTQYF.

The genes are TRBV11-2 and TRBJ2-5; 7 bases map to TRBD2. CDR3 length equals 15 residues. CDR1 and CDR2 (germline): SGHAT, FQNNGV. The V segment lost 8 bases and the J segment 5 bases; nucleotides outside the gene matches: 14. CDR3 residues: CASSSGTGGVETQYF. Here the CDR3 DNA reads TGTGCCAGCTCCTCAGGGACGGGAGGTGTGGAGACCCAGTACTTC.

CDR3 sequence (DNA): TGTGCCAGCAGGCAGGGGCAGATCGGGGAGCTGTTTTTT. It yields the protein CASRQGQIGELFF. The rearrangement uses TRBV28 and TRBJ2-2; TRBD1 might be the D (6 bases). Per germline, CDR1 MDHEN and CDR2 SYDVKM. Trimming left V 6 bases short and J 7 bases short, with 12 bases between. The CDR3 covers 13 residues.

The chain is built from TRBV9 and TRBJ2-5, with D possibly being TRBD2 (6 bases). From germline, CDR1 is SGDLS and CDR2 YYNGEE. The V end was cut by 0 bases, the J end by 5 bases, with 17 bases between. This CDR3 comprises 16 residues. Here the CDR3 DNA reads TGTGCCAGCAGCGTAGCTAGCGACGGACGCGGGGAGACCCAGTACTTC. It translates to CASSVASDGRGETQYF.

The gene calls are TRBV6-6 and TRBJ1-2; D is ambiguous. Trimming stripped 7 bases from V and 7 bases from J, with 16 bases between. CDR1 is MNHNY, CDR2 SVGAGI, per germline (reference sequence). This CDR3 is 13 amino acids long. CDR3 residues: CASIEAPAAGYTF. CDR3 DNA: TGTGCCAGCATAGAAGCGCCCGCGGCTGGCTACACCTTC.

The genes are TRBV19 and TRBJ1-1; D not resolved. CDR3 length: 16 residues. V dropped 4 bases and J dropped 0 bases, with 15 bases sitting between them. Germline CDR1 reads LNHDA; CDR2 reads SQIVND (reference sequence). This chain's CDR3 is CASSKGSGELNTEAFF. DNA for the CDR3: TGTGCCAGTAGTAAAGGGTCGGGAGAGTTGAACACTGAAGCTTTCTTT.

The chain links TRBV3-1 (or the pseudogene TRBV3-2) to TRBJ2-3; TRBD2 agrees at 11 bases. The J segment lost 4 bases and the V segment lost 4 bases, leaving 10 bases of the junction unmatched. The CDR3 totals 17 residues. Germline CDR1 reads LGHDT; CDR2 reads YNNKEL (reference sequence). The CDR3 nucleotides are TGTGCCAGCAGCCGACTAGTGGGACTAGCGGTACCAGATACGCAGTATTTT. Translation: CASSRLVGLAVPDTQYF.

This sequence joins TRBV27 and TRBJ2-3; D uncertain. The V gene lost 3 bases and the J gene lost 1 base, with 5 bases spanning the gap. Germline values: CDR1 MNHEY, CDR2 SMNVEV (reference sequence). The CDR3 is 13 residues long. CDR3 in amino acids: CASSFFRTDTQYF. CDR3 DNA sequence: TGTGCCAGCAGTTTCTTCCGCACAGATACGCAGTATTTT.

The table lists this clone with a count of one. The V gene is TRBV7-2, the J gene TRBJ2-7; 12 bases agree with TRBD2. Germline V gene lookup returns CDR1 SGHTA and CDR2 FQGNSA. The CDR3 is 18 residues long. Unmatched junction bases numbered 15, after V lost 4 bases and J lost 5 bases. The CDR3 loop reads CASSSPLSSGRALDEQYF. CDR3 bases: TGTGCCAGCAGCTCCCCCTTATCTAGCGGGAGGGCCTTGGACGAGCAGTACTTC.

The chain combines TRBV28 with TRBJ2-7; 7 positions agree with TRBD1. The V segment lost 6 bases and the J segment 3 bases; nucleotides outside the gene matches: 5. Germline CDR1 reads MDHEN; CDR2 reads SYDVKM. The CDR3 is 13 amino acids. CDR3 sequence: CASSLGQYYEQYF. The CDR3, as DNA: TGTGCCAGCAGCTTGGGACAGTACTACGAGCAGTACTTC.

This clone was counted a few times. The gene calls are TRBV11-2 and TRBJ2-2; 8 bases match TRBD2. In germline, CDR1 is SGHAT, CDR2 FQNNGV. The junction had 7 bases not matched to a gene; V was cut back by 4 bases and J by 6 bases. CDR3 length: 15 residues. CDR3 protein: CASSSQGLVPGELFF. The DNA for the CDR3 is TGTGCCAGCAGCTCACAGGGACTAGTGCCCGGGGAGCTGTTTTTT.

This clone has just a few counts. V usage is TRBV7-9 and J usage is TRBJ2-7; no reliable D call. Trimming stripped 1 base from V and 4 bases from J, with 14 bases between. From germline, CDR1 is SEHNR and CDR2 FQNEAQ (reference sequence). CDR3 size: 15 residues. Here the CDR3 DNA reads TGTGCCAGCAGCTTAGAACCAGGCCCCCAATACGAGCAGTACTTC. It yields the protein CASSLEPGPQYEQYF.

This clone has only a few counts. The chain links TRBV12-3 or TRBV12-4 to TRBJ2-7; perhaps TRBD1 as D (6 bases). This CDR3 is built from 13 residues. V was pared by 2 bases and J by 4 bases, with 9 bases between. CDR3 protein: CASSLTTGYEQYF. The CDR3 bases are TGTGCCAGCAGTTTAACCACAGGGTACGAGCAGTACTTC.

The chain is built from TRBV19 and TRBJ1-2, with 8 positions matching TRBD1. The CDR3 covers 15 residues. V gave up 3 bases and J gave up 1 base; unmatched junction bases: 4. The germline CDR1 and CDR2 sequences are LNHDA and SQIVND (reference sequence). This chain's CDR3 is CASSIGQGLNYGYTF. In DNA form, the CDR3 reads TGTGCCAGTAGTATCGGACAGGGACTTAACTATGGCTACACCTTC.

The V call is TRBV7-3, the J call TRBJ1-1, with 9 bases fitting TRBD1. CDR1 is SGHTA, CDR2 FQGTGA, per germline. The V and J ends lost 2 bases and 1 base, in that order; junction bases with no gene match: 5. The CDR3 is 16 amino acids. CDR3 protein: CASSLVGQGANTEAFF. CDR3 sequence (DNA): TGTGCCAGCAGCTTAGTGGGACAGGGAGCGAACACTGAAGCTTTCTTT.

The chain couples TRBV19 to TRBJ2-1; 7 positions agree with TRBD2. Germline CDR1 and CDR2: LNHDA and SQIVND (reference sequence). CDR3 length: 16 amino acids. Trimming at V came to 8 bases and at J to 4 bases, leaving 14 bases not matched to a gene. CDR3 sequence: CASGDGQGGSYNEQFF. CDR3 DNA sequence: TGTGCCAGTGGGGACGGCCAGGGAGGGAGTTACAATGAGCAGTTCTTC.

This chain connects TRBV7-8 to TRBJ2-5; 8 nucleotides match TRBD2. Germline V CDR1 and CDR2: SGHVS, FQNEAQ. The CDR3 has 15 amino acids. V gave up 5 bases and J gave up 1 base; unmatched junction bases: 6. Written as DNA, the CDR3 is TGTGCCAGCAGCCCTCTAGCGGGCTTCCAAGAGACCCAGTACTTC. Its translation is CASSPLAGFQETQYF.

This sequence joins TRBV6-5 and TRBJ2-7, with no clear D. Between the trimmed V and J ends, which lost 10 bases and 2 bases, there was a span of 12 bases. CDR3 length: 12 residues. CDR1 is MNHEY and CDR2 is SVGAGI in the germline V gene. The CDR3 sequence: CATRRGTYEQYF. Here the CDR3 DNA reads TGTGCCACCCGGAGAGGTACCTACGAGCAGTACTTC.

This clone has just a few counts. The genes are TRBV3-1 (or the pseudogene TRBV3-2) and TRBJ2-3; TRBD2 is a possible D gene (5 bases). Germline V gives CDR1 LGHDT, CDR2 YNNKEL (reference sequence). The CDR3 totals 14 residues. The V end was cut by 4 bases, the J end by 4 bases, with 12 bases between. CDR3 DNA sequence: TGTGCCAGCAGCCTAAGTCTAGCTCCAGATACGCAGTATTTT. This codes for CASSLSLAPDTQYF.

In its sample, this clone was seen a few times. The chain recombines TRBV11-2 with TRBJ2-7; 11 bases are shared with TRBD1. The length of the CDR3 is 14 residues. Trimming removed 1 base from V and 5 bases from J; junction bases left unmatched: 1. CDR1 and CDR2 (germline): SGHAT, FQNNGV. The CDR3 is CASSLVGQGDEQYF. The CDR3 bases are TGTGCCAGCAGCTTAGTGGGACAGGGGGACGAGCAGTACTTC.

This clone was counted only a few times. This chain connects TRBV7-9 to TRBJ2-7; 10 positions agree with TRBD2. The CDR3 runs 16 residues. Losses at the gene ends were 4 bases for V and 4 bases for J; bases not matched to a gene: 10. Germline lookup yields CDR1 SEHNR and CDR2 FQNEAQ (reference sequence). CDR3 DNA: TGTGCCAGCAGCTCGTACCGGACTAGCGGAGAGTACGAGCAGTACTTC. This sequence encodes CASSSYRTSGEYEQYF.

This clone was recorded once. V is TRBV4-2 and J is TRBJ2-3; TRBD2 aligns across 9 bases. CDR1 and CDR2 from the germline V gene are LGHNA and YNFKEQ. J was trimmed by 6 bases and V by 4 bases; bases with no gene match: 14. The CDR3 loop spans 17 amino acids. DNA of the CDR3: TGTGCCAGCAGCCTGGGACGCGGGGGGGCTGGGTCGGATACGCAGTATTTT. It is translated as CASSLGRGGAGSDTQYF.

V gene TRBV5-6 combines with J gene TRBJ1-2; perhaps TRBD1 as D (6 bases). V dropped 4 bases and J dropped 7 bases, with 26 bases sitting between them. Germline-derived CDR1 and CDR2 are SGHDT and YYEEEE. The CDR3 has 17 amino acids. CDR3 residues: CASSRRGGASPSIGYTF. CDR3 in DNA: TGTGCCAGCAGCCGCCGGGGGGGCGCGTCCCCCTCTATTGGCTACACCTTC.